Here is one T cell receptor (beta chain) with its context. The antigen is unknown. The source of the sample is a study of cytomegalovirus exposure and HLA in healthy donors. Study findings and constraints: The authors enumerated over 150 TCR beta chains as linked to cytomegalovirus.

With 1 base removed from V and 3 bases from J, the gap between germline ends came to 16 bases. CDR1 is LGHNT, CDR2 FRNRAP, per germline. The length of the CDR3 is 16 residues. Some clones are missing from TCRdb's copy, which holds only in-frame ones; the method was immunoSEQ multiplex PCR. Among just under 75,000 clones, just under 95% were seen once, and the ten largest hold roughly 3%. This rearrangement joins TRBV12-5 to TRBJ2-7; weak D call: TRBD1 (6 bases). The receptor was derived from a woman aged 18-30 years in good health and CMV-seropositive. What was sequenced was PBMCs. CDR3 in amino acids: CASGLDQTGGGYEQYF. CDR3 nucleotide sequence: TGTGCTAGTGGTTTGGATCAGACAGGAGGTGGCTACGAGCAGTACTTC.